This entry describes one TCR beta chain. Its antigen is still unknown. Nothing much larger sits one base from this clone, and base qualities are not available. The source of the sample is a study of PD-L1 blockade in urothelial cancer (dated by TCRdb to about 2017). Turning to the overall study: Every patient began therapy in the mid-2010s and was given atezolizumab 1,200 mg intravenously every 3 weeks. Whole exome sequencing and RNA sequencing of pretreatment tumors were performed alongside TCR sequencing in the same patients. Fewer than ten patients reached durable clinical benefit, while 20 patients did not. Blood samples were analyzed at two time points: 3 weeks after treatment start (second dose) and 6 weeks after treatment start. An exploratory multi-omic analysis was conducted of the somatic, immune and clinical correlates of response to PD-L1 blockade with atezolizumab in urothelial cancer. Progression-free survival longer than 6 months counted as durable clinical benefit, and TCR features were additionally tested against both progression-free and overall survival. Twenty-five of 29 patients were males with bladder-origin urothelial cancer, and about 65% of the 29 reported a prior smoking history. An ECOG performance status of 0 or 1 was recorded for the patients, and 0 to 3 prior chemotherapy regimens had been received by the patients. Blood samples gave a median of around 140,000 T cells and tens of thousands of unique TCRs, with a median clonality of approximately 0.078. Pretreatment blood TCR-seq was available for under 35 patients, at least one posttreatment blood collection was obtained for some 24 patients, and tumor TCR-seq was available for some 24 patients. Pretreatment tumor samples and matched peripheral blood, collected serially before and after atezolizumab treatment, underwent TCR sequencing.

Synthetic TCR analog templates were spiked into each PCR to estimate absolute template abundance from read counts. The immunoSEQ assay was used to amplify TCRbeta CDR3 regions from genomic DNA with bias-controlled V and J gene primers. Sequencing of rearranged TCRbeta segments was performed at approximately 20X coverage. In the paper's pipeline: Clustering was used to correct sequencing errors, and CDR3s were annotated against IMGT so that V, D and J genes could be assigned. Downstream analyses used only productive TCRbeta rearrangements, leaving out any out-of-frame or stop-codon sequences. Clonality was calculated as one minus the Shannon entropy normalized by the log of the number of unique productive sequences. Fisher's exact test with Benjamini-Hochberg correction, at a threshold of adjusted p below 0.01, was used to find clones that differed between time points or between blood and tumor. Drawn from immuneACCESS, this table holds only the in-frame rearrangements with V and J called that TCRdb kept. Clones are partly lost; checked studies trace under half to an unresolved V gene and leave the rest unexplained. That table furnishes V, J and clone size, whereas the DNA furnished D and trimming. The sample yields tens of thousands of clones; around nine tenths were counted once. The ten largest clones add up to 10% to 12% of the sample.

Read against the paper, the sample's time point label means: peripheral blood 6 weeks after treatment start. The cohort included about 27 patients with locally advanced or metastatic urothelial carcinoma who were treated at Memorial Sloan Kettering on a trial protocol. Peripheral blood mononuclear cells were collected pretreatment and during treatment, at between 1 and 8 total time points per patient. The Qiagen DNeasy Blood extraction kit was used to purify genomic DNA from total PBMCs and tumor samples. PBMCs were collected pretreatment and during treatment, and were isolated and stored as previously described. Overall results and qualifications from the work: Improved progression-free and overall survival was found to be associated with pretreatment peripheral blood TCR clonality below the median. Because the sample size was small (n of about 31) and many of the analyses were exploratory, the results are meant to be hypothesis-generating. Among patients with durable benefit, tumor-associated TCR clones showed greater expansion in peripheral blood 3 weeks after treatment started (n = 22, p = 0.022).

Sequenced here: PBMCs, sampled around atezolizumab (anti-PD-L1) treatment. The source of this sequence is a man aged 55 to 69 with urothelial cancer.

The nucleotide sequence reads as follows: TGTGCCAGTACCCCCAGTGTTTATTGGAACACTGAAGCTTTCTTT. The encoded protein is CASTPSVYWNTEAFF. This chain joins TRBV19 to TRBJ1-1; the D gene cannot be named for sure. V and J are truncated by 7 bases and 1 base respectively, leaving an intervening sequence of 16 bases. The CDR3 covers 15 residues, taking in both the cysteine and the phenylalanine. Here the CDR3 DNA is all that survives: 45 bases in frame from base 1. CDR1 and CDR2 were assigned from the germline V gene (reference sequence) as LNHDA and SQIVND.